This T cell receptor (beta chain) was observed in a study of T cells in Graves' hyperthyroidism and ophthalmopathy. The CDR3 sequence is 14 residues long. Trimming removed 1 base at V and 4 bases at J, with 11 bases between. The germline V gene has CDR1 SGHAT and CDR2 FQNNGV. This clonotype was seen repeatedly, ten times or more. It was RNA transcripts that yielded the amplified TCR beta CDR3 regions. RT-PCR in the first round (using the HTBI primer set) targeted the TCR CDR3. One entry per CDR3 protein results from TCRdb running MiXCR on the multiplex PCR reads. The top ten hold roughly 30% of the sample, which has about 640,000 distinct CDR3 sequences, roughly 20% seen once.

The receptor was isolated from a man aged 25 to 45 with Graves' ophthalmopathy. The sequencing input was blood. The chain combines TRBV11-2 with TRBJ2-7, with D hard to call. CDR3 in DNA: TGTGCCAGCAGCTTAGTGTATCGCGGTTACGAGCAGTACTTC. It codes for CASSLVYRGYEQYF.